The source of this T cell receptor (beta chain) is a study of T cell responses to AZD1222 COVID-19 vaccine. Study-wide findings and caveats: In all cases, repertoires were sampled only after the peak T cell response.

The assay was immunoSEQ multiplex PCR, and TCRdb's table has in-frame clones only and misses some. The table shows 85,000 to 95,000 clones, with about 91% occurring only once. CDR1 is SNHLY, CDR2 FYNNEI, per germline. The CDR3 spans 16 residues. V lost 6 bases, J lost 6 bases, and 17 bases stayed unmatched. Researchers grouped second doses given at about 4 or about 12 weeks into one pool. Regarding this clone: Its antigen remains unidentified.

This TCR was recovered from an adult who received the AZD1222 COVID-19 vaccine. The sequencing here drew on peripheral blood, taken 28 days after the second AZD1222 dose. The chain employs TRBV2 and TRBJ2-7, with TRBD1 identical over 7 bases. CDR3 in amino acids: CASSNSARTGKREQYF. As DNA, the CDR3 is TGTGCCAGCAGCAACTCGGCCCGGACAGGAAAACGCGAGCAGTACTTC.